Listed below are T cell receptor beta chains from one sample, sequenced in a study of PD-1 blockade in classical Hodgkin lymphoma. Clones were sequenced by immunoSEQ multiplex PCR, and TCRdb holds only the in-frame ones, with some missing. The sample has roughly 70,000 clones; about 94% are singletons. The sequencing sample was made of peripheral blood mononuclear cells (PBMCs). These receptors originate from a human donor with classical Hodgkin lymphoma. Each CDR3 is given with its conserved first and last residue. A D gene is named only where the DNA matches it firmly. Part of the rows lack a size; the others show once, few, many or a class for expanded clones.

clone size	V gene	J gene	D gene	CDR3 protein	CDR3 DNA
NA	TRBV5-6	TRBJ2-5	NA	CASSPLALVETQYF	TGTGCCAGCAGCCCACTAGCTCTGGTAGAGACCCAGTACTTC
NA	TRBV11-2	TRBJ1-1	NA	CASSLGVNTEAFF	TGTGCCAGCAGCTTAGGGGTGAACACTGAAGCTTTCTTT
NA	TRBV27	TRBJ1-2	TRBD1	CASARGGAGYGYTF	TGTGCCAGTGCACGAGGGGGCGCAGGCTATGGCTACACCTTC
NA	TRBV6-6	TRBJ1-4	NA	CASIRDTNEKLFF	TGTGCCAGCATCCGGGACACTAATGAAAAACTGTTTTTT
NA	TRBV5-1	TRBJ2-2	TRBD2	CASSLLAGGPGELFF	TGCGCCAGCAGCTTGCTAGCGGGAGGGCCCGGGGAGCTGTTTTTT
NA	TRBV7-9	TRBJ2-3	NA	CASSPSRSTDTQYF	TGTGCCAGCAGCCCCTCTCGTAGCACAGATACGCAGTATTTT
few	TRBV4-3	TRBJ2-3	TRBD1	CASSQDFRGTATDTQYF	TGCGCCAGCAGCCAAGACTTCCGTGGGACAGCTACAGATACGCAGTATTTT
few	TRBV27	TRBJ2-7	NA	CASSEDGPPYEQYF	TGTGCCAGCAGTGAGGACGGCCCCCCTTACGAGCAGTACTTC
NA	TRBV4-3	TRBJ2-2	NA	CASSQDPGVGELFF	TGCGCCAGCAGCCAAGATCCGGGGGTCGGGGAGCTGTTTTTT
NA	TRBV11-2	TRBJ2-5	NA	CASSLDIPRGETQYF	TGTGCCAGCAGCTTAGATATCCCCCGGGGAGAGACCCAGTACTTC
NA	TRBV10-3	TRBJ2-7	NA	CAISGSDRSPYEQYF	TGTGCCATCAGTGGAAGTGACAGGTCACCATACGAGCAGTACTTC
NA	TRBV5-1	TRBJ2-7	NA	CASTRGTAELEQYF	TGTGCCAGCACCCGTGGAACAGCCGAATTAGAGCAGTACTTC
NA	TRBV7-2	TRBJ2-2	TRBD2	CASSFKAGESGELFF	TGTGCCAGCAGCTTCAAAGCGGGAGAATCCGGGGAGCTGTTTTTT
NA	TRBV29-1	TRBJ1-1	TRBD1	CSGGQGGTEAFF	TGCAGCGGGGGACAGGGAGGCACTGAAGCTTTCTTT
NA	TRBV9	TRBJ2-7	TRBD2	CASSAGLAGGQYEQYF	TGTGCCAGCAGCGCCGGACTAGCGGGAGGGCAGTACGAGCAGTACTTC
NA	TRBV6-5	TRBJ2-7	NA	CASTEVAGVNEQYF	TGTGCCAGCACGGAAGTTGCAGGGGTGAACGAGCAGTACTTC
NA	TRBV28	TRBJ1-5	NA	CASSYGQRDLQPQHF	TGTGCCAGCAGTTATGGGCAGCGAGACCTTCAGCCCCAGCATTTT
once	TRBV5-5	TRBJ1-6	NA	CASRGGGGDNSPLHF	TGTGCCAGCAGAGGTGGAGGGGGAGATAATTCACCCCTCCACTTT
once	TRBV18	TRBJ2-2	TRBD1	CASSTRQGIDTGELFF	TGTGCCAGCTCAACGAGACAGGGAATCGACACCGGGGAGCTGTTTTTT
few	TRBV5-6	TRBJ1-1	NA	CASSSPARGPEAFF	TGTGCCAGCAGCTCCCCCGCTAGAGGCCCTGAAGCTTTCTTT
NA	TRBV9	TRBJ1-2	NA	CASSVGGVSGYTF	TGTGCCAGCAGCGTAGGGGGGGTGAGCGGCTACACCTTC
NA	TRBV14	TRBJ2-1	TRBD1	CASSRLGTGGNEQFF	TGTGCCAGCAGCCGCCTTGGGACAGGGGGCAATGAGCAGTTCTTC
NA	TRBV2	TRBJ2-5	NA	CASSVHRKETQYF	TGTGCCAGCAGTGTCCACAGGAAAGAGACCCAGTACTTC
NA	TRBV19	TRBJ1-6	TRBD1	CATSTGTVYNSPLHF	TGTGCCACTTCGACCGGGACAGTCTATAATTCACCCCTCCACTTT
NA	TRBV11-2	TRBJ2-3	NA	CASSLGGNRVTDTQYF	TGTGCCAGCAGCTTGGGGGGCAACAGGGTGACAGATACGCAGTATTTT
NA	TRBV28	TRBJ2-7	TRBD1	CASSLEGGSHEQYF	TGTGCCAGCAGTTTGGAAGGGGGCTCCCACGAGCAGTACTTC
NA	TRBV5-8	TRBJ1-1	NA	CASSLFGARFEAFF	TGTGCCAGCAGCTTGTTTGGGGCCCGATTTGAAGCTTTCTTT
once	TRBV6-5	TRBJ1-6	TRBD1	CASRPGQQNSPLHF	TGTGCCAGCAGGCCGGGACAGCAGAATTCACCCCTCCACTTT
NA	TRBV6-1	TRBJ1-5	NA	CASSPTGGSNQPQHF	TGTGCCAGCAGTCCGACAGGAGGGAGCAATCAGCCCCAGCATTTT
NA	TRBV4-3	TRBJ2-4	TRBD2	CASSQDWEGLAKNIQYF	TGCGCCAGCAGCCAAGATTGGGAGGGATTAGCCAAAAACATTCAGTACTTC
NA	TRBV6-5	TRBJ1-1	TRBD1	CASSHRQGTEAFF	TGTGCCAGCAGCCACAGACAGGGAACTGAAGCTTTCTTT
NA	TRBV18	TRBJ1-1	NA	CASSPPRGRSHRNTEAFF	TGTGCCAGCTCACCACCTCGGGGGAGATCACACAGAAACACTGAAGCTTTCTTT
once	TRBV5-1	TRBJ1-2	NA	CASSLVGANYGYTF	TGCGCCAGCAGCTTGGTGGGGGCCAACTATGGCTACACCTTC
few	TRBV7-9	TRBJ1-2	NA	CASSLGQTYGYTF	TGTGCCAGCAGCTTAGGACAGACCTATGGCTACACCTTC
NA	TRBV27	TRBJ2-3	TRBD2	CASSYRASGVDTQYF	TGTGCCAGCAGTTATAGGGCTAGCGGGGTAGATACGCAGTATTTT
NA	TRBV6-5	TRBJ2-7	NA	CASTGVSYEQYF	TGTGCCAGCACAGGGGTCTCCTACGAGCAGTACTTC
NA	TRBV11-2	TRBJ2-7	TRBD1	CASSRRVGQTSYEQYF	TGTGCCAGCAGCCGGAGAGTGGGACAGACATCCTACGAGCAGTACTTC
NA	TRBV11-2	TRBJ1-2	NA	CASSETGTLNYGYTF	TGTGCCAGCAGCGAAACCGGGACACTTAACTATGGCTACACCTTC
NA	TRBV4-1	TRBJ2-7	NA	CASSQSWTDNSYEQYF	TGCGCCAGCAGCCAATCCTGGACAGATAATTCCTACGAGCAGTACTTC
NA	TRBV5-4	TRBJ1-2	NA	CASSLVLGGYTF	TGTGCCAGCAGCCTCGTCCTGGGGGGCTACACCTTC
NA	TRBV7-2	TRBJ2-7	TRBD2	CASSLGVGTSDYEQYF	TGTGCCAGCAGCTTAGGAGTAGGGACTAGCGATTACGAGCAGTACTTC
NA	TRBV5-1	TRBJ2-2	TRBD1	CASSVTGTGAVTGELFF	TGCGCCAGCAGCGTGACCGGGACAGGGGCTGTCACCGGGGAGCTGTTTTTT
NA	TRBV5-1	TRBJ2-3	TRBD2	CASTLAGGSTDTQYF	TGCGCCAGCACCCTAGCGGGGGGGAGCACAGATACGCAGTATTTT
NA	TRBV10-2	TRBJ2-7	NA	CASRAGQSSYEQYF	TGCGCCAGCAGGGCGGGACAGAGCTCCTACGAGCAGTACTTC
once	TRBV28	TRBJ2-7	NA	CASSRQVKSYEQYF	TGTGCCAGCAGCCGACAGGTAAAATCCTACGAGCAGTACTTC
NA	TRBV2	TRBJ2-2	TRBD1	CASSGQGNTGELFF	TGTGCCAGCAGTGGACAGGGAAACACCGGGGAGCTGTTTTTT
NA	TRBV11-2	TRBJ2-2	TRBD2	CASSLFRAGVGTGELFF	TGTGCCAGCAGCTTATTTAGAGCGGGAGTAGGGACCGGGGAGCTGTTTTTT
once	TRBV18	TRBJ2-1	NA	CASSPSGISYNEQFF	TGTGCCAGCTCACCTAGCGGAATCTCCTACAATGAGCAGTTCTTC
NA	TRBV5-1	TRBJ1-1	NA	CASSLEQGWGAFF	TGCGCCAGCAGCTTGGAGCAGGGCTGGGGTGCTTTCTTT
NA	TRBV27	TRBJ2-7	NA	CASSPRGRGSYEQYF	TGTGCCAGCAGCCCCCGGGGCCGCGGTTCCTACGAGCAGTACTTC
NA	TRBV20-1	TRBJ2-7	NA	CSARSSRQYF	TGCAGTGCTAGATCCTCACGGCAGTACTTC
NA	TRBV18	TRBJ2-2	NA	CASSPNRASGELFF	TGTGCCAGCTCACCTAACAGGGCCTCCGGGGAGCTGTTTTTT
NA	TRBV20-1	TRBJ1-3	NA	CSAVSGNTIYF	TGCAGTGCTGTCTCTGGAAACACCATATATTTT